This T cell receptor beta chain was sequenced during a study of vaccination effects on CD4 cells after COVID-19. Whole-study results and caveats: Late in the post-vaccination period, infection-induced and vaccine-induced clones underwent marked clonal contraction.

Remarks on this clone: Antigen specificity is unknown.

This table comes from immunoSEQ multiplex PCR, and its TCRdb copy is limited to in-frame clones, with some not included. The table includes roughly 45,000 clones, approximately 81% detected once. Antigen-specific CD4+ T cells were expanded with viral peptide pools in the ViraFEST assay before sequencing. Scientists isolated CD4+ T cells after a roughly 10-day culture period ended. SARS-CoV-2 infection was confirmed by PCR in the person between March and December 2020. The culture medium for a few million PBMC per well included 10 IU/ml IL-2 and about 9.9 ug/ml peptides. Cells had half their medium changed to IL-2 medium on days 3 and 7. The CDR3 spans 13 residues. Germline V gives CDR1 SGHAT, CDR2 FQNNGV. Trimming stripped 4 bases from V and 0 bases from J, with 6 bases between.

The receptor's source is a human donor who had a prior SARS-CoV-2 infection. This specimen consisted of CD4+ T cells from PBMCs cultured with a peptide pool, obtained before COVID-19 vaccination. The chain joins TRBV11-2 to TRBJ2-5; D remains ambiguous. Here the CDR3 DNA reads TGTGCCAGCAGCTCCCGGGACCAAGAGACCCAGTACTTC. This codes for CASSSRDQETQYF.